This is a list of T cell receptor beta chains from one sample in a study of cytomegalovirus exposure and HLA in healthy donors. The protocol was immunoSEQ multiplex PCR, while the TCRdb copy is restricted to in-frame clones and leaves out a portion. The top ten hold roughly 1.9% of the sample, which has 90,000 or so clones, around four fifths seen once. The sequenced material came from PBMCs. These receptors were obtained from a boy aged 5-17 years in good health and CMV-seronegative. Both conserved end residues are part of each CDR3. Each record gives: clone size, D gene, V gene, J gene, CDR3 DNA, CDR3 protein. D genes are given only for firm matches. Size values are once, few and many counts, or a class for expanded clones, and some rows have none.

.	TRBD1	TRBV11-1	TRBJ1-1	TGTGCCAGCAGAGACAGGGGAAGAGGGACTGAAGCTTTCTTT	CASRDRGRGTEAFF
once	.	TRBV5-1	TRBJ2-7	TGCGCCAGCAGCTTGGCCCAGTTTTACGAGCAGTACTTC	CASSLAQFYEQYF
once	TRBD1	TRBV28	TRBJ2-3	TGTGCCAGCAGTCGCCTGGACAGGGGGCTTTACGGCACGCAGTATTTT	CASSRLDRGLYGTQYF
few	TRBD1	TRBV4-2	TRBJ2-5	TGTGCCAGCAGCCAGACAGGGGGCAAGTACCAAGAGACCCAGTACTTC	CASSQTGGKYQETQYF
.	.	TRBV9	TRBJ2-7	TGTGCCAGCAGCGTAGTCCCCAGCTCCTACGAGCAGTACTTC	CASSVVPSSYEQYF
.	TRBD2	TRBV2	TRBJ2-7	TGTGCCAGCAGTGACATAGCGGGAATTTACGAGCAGTACTTC	CASSDIAGIYEQYF
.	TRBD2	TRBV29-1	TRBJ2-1	TGCAGCGTTGAATCTAGCGGGGGGGGCAATGAGCAGTTCTTC	CSVESSGGGNEQFF
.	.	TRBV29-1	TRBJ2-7	TGCAGCGTTGAACTGGGGGCCTCCGAGCAGTACTTC	CSVELGASEQYF
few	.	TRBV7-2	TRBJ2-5	TGTGCCAGCAGCTTAGGGCCAGAGACCCAGTACTTC	CASSLGPETQYF
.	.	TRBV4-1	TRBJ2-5	TGCGCCAGCAGCCAAGGTGGGCCCGAGACCCAGTACTTC	CASSQGGPETQYF
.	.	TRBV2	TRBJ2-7	TGTGCCATCCAAAAACCCAAGGCAGGGGATTTGAGGGAGCAGTACTTC	CAIQKPKAGDLREQYF
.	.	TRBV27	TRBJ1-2	TGTGCCAGCAGCCCGGGGGGCTTGACAGGCTATGGCTACACCTTC	CASSPGGLTGYGYTF
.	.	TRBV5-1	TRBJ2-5	TGCGCCAGCAGCGATACAGGGCTGGAGACCCAGTACTTC	CASSDTGLETQYF
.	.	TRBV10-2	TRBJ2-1	TGCGCCAGCAGCCCTGACAGTAGCTACAATGAGCAGTTCTTC	CASSPDSSYNEQFF
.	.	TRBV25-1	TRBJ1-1	TGTGCCAGCAGTGTCAGTTTGGGGAGTCCTGAAGCTTTCTTT	CASSVSLGSPEAFF
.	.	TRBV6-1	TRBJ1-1	TGTGCCAGCAGACTAACAGGGTTTAAATCTGAAGCTTTCTTT	CASRLTGFKSEAFF
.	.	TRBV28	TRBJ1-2	TGTGCCAGCAGTTTACCCGCAGGGGTTAATGGCTACACCTTC	CASSLPAGVNGYTF
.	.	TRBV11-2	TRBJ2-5	TGTGCCAGCAGCTTAGTAGATCTCCAAGAGACCCAGTACTTC	CASSLVDLQETQYF
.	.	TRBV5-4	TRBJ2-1	TGTGCCAGCAGCTTGGAAGGGGGACGAGTCAATGAGCAGTTCTTC	CASSLEGGRVNEQFF
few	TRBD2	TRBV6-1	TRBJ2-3	TGTGCCAGCAGTGAACCGGGAGGGCCGCAAGATACGCAGTATTTT	CASSEPGGPQDTQYF
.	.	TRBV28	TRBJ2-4	TGTGCCAGCAGTTTGCAGGGGACACCTAAAAACATTCAGTACTTC	CASSLQGTPKNIQYF
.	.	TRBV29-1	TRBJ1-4	TGCAGCGTTGCGGGGGGCCGGGAAAAACTGTTTTTT	CSVAGGREKLFF
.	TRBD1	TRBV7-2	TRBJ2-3	TGTGCCAGCAGCACCGGACAGGGTTCAGTGCCAGATACGCAGTATTTT	CASSTGQGSVPDTQYF
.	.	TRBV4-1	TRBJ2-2	TGCGCCAGCAGCCCTGCGTCCGGGGAGCTGTTTTTT	CASSPASGELFF
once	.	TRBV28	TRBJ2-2	TGTGCCAGCAGCCCCACTGGCGGTTACACCGGGGAGCTGTTTTTT	CASSPTGGYTGELFF